Reported below is one T cell receptor (beta chain). The antigen is unknown. Terminally differentiated effector memory CD45RA+ cells were excluded from the naive CD8 cells, which were CD45RO-negative and positively selected for CCR7. TCRdb's table, derived via immunoSEQ multiplex PCR, lists solely in-frame clones and lacks some. Seen here are roughly 1,800,000 clones, 85% to 95% observed once, and the top ten hold under 1.5%. The data were taken from a study of shared clonotypes between healthy human individuals. J was trimmed by 3 bases and V by 5 bases; bases with no gene match: 1. The germline CDR1 and CDR2 sequences are SQVTM and ANQGSEA. The CDR3 is made up of 12 amino acids. Whole-study results and caveats: Rarefaction showed that sequencing of sorted subsets was incomplete (despite large depth).

The TCR sequence derives from a man aged 18 to 35 in good health. Sequencing used naive CD8+ T cells sorted from blood. V gene TRBV29-1 combines with J gene TRBJ2-5; TRBD1 agrees at 9 bases. The CDR3 coding sequence is TGCAGCGTTCGGACAGGGGAAGAGACCCAGTACTTC. Protein sequence: CSVRTGEETQYF.